The next 22 T cell receptor beta chains were all read from a single sample in a study of blood T cells in healthy people across ages. Next came a second PCR, run for roughly 6 to 11 cycles, which used a sample-barcoded 5' primer along with a J-beta primer mix. TCRdb passed the 5' RACE reads through MiXCR, listing each CDR3 protein once. Found here are roughly 700,000 distinct CDR3 sequences, 45% to 50% of them singletons; the top ten hold roughly a third. Sequencing used blood. The receptors here all came from a woman aged 60-75 years in good health.

The chain has TRBV12-3 or TRBV12-4 and TRBJ1-1; D not certain. The CDR3 spans 13 residues. V was cut by 6 bases and J by 4 bases, with 12 bases left in between. CDR3 sequence reads: CASSIRELTEAFF. CDR3 bases: TGTGCCAGCAGCATCCGGGAGCTCACTGAAGCTTTCTTT.

The chain is built from TRBV20-1 and TRBJ2-7; 10 nucleotides agree with TRBD2. The V gene end was trimmed by 5 bases and the J gene end by 0 bases; junction bases not matched to a gene: 4. There are 14 residues in the CDR3. Germline CDR1 reads DFQATT; CDR2 reads SNEGSKA (reference sequence). The CDR3 reads CSALSSGSSYEQYF. Here the CDR3 DNA reads TGCAGTGCTCTCTCTAGCGGGAGCTCCTACGAGCAGTACTTC.

The chain is built from TRBV20-1 and TRBJ2-4; no definite D call. V was shortened by 0 bases and J by 5 bases, with 11 bases between the two germline ends. Germline V gene data show CDR1 as DFQATT and CDR2 as SNEGSKA (reference sequence). CDR3 length equals 14 residues. CDR3 protein: CSARDYASQNIQYF. CDR3 bases: TGCAGTGCTAGAGATTATGCTAGTCAAAACATTCAGTACTTC.

The gene calls are TRBV20-1 and TRBJ1-1; 7 nucleotides line up with TRBD1. The CDR3 runs 14 residues. J lost 1 base, V lost 1 base, and 3 bases had no gene match. The germline gives CDR1 DFQATT, CDR2 SNEGSKA (reference sequence). The CDR3 sequence: CSARAGTENTEAFF. CDR3 sequence (DNA): TGCAGTGCTAGAGCCGGGACAGAGAACACTGAAGCTTTCTTT.

The chain recombines TRBV12-3 or TRBV12-4 with TRBJ2-7; D not resolved. The CDR3 contains 15 residues. Trimming took off 4 bases at V and 1 base at J, with 14 bases between the two ends. CDR3 residues: CASSWLDGFSYEQYF. Written as DNA, the CDR3 is TGTGCCAGCAGTTGGCTCGATGGGTTTTCCTACGAGCAGTACTTC.

Only a few counts were recorded for this clonotype. J is TRBJ2-3 and V is TRBV5-1; no firm D call. The CDR3 length is 14 residues. Between the trimmed V and J ends, which lost 2 bases and 2 bases, there was a span of 9 bases. Germline lookup yields CDR1 SGHRS and CDR2 YFSETQ. The CDR3 loop is CASSLMGLTDTQYF. The DNA for the CDR3 is TGCGCCAGCAGCTTAATGGGTCTCACAGATACGCAGTATTTT.

Turning to this clonotype: Since the CDR3 does not end with the conserved phenylalanine or tryptophan, this likely comes from a read error. The gene calls are TRBV29-1 and TRBJ2-5, with D tentatively TRBD1 (5 bases). Trimming removed 4 bases from V and 5 bases from J, with 11 bases in between. This CDR3 contains 12 residues. Germline-derived CDR1 and CDR2 are SQVTM and ANQGSEA. The CDR3 region has the DNA TGCAGCGTTGCGCAGGGCGAGGAGACCCAGTACGTC. This sequence encodes CSVAQGEETQYV.

The chain joins TRBV7-2 to TRBJ2-5; no firm D call. V was clipped by 3 bases and J by 3 bases, with 8 bases between them. The CDR3 loop spans 13 amino acids. Looked up from germline, CDR1 is SGHTA and CDR2 is FQGNSA. CDR3 coding DNA: TGTGCCAGCAGCTTGTCCTGGGAAGAGACCCAGTACTTC. As protein: CASSLSWEETQYF.

The chain is built from TRBV5-1 and TRBJ2-5; D call uncertain. This CDR3 spans 15 amino acids. The V gene's germline CDR1 is SGHRS and CDR2 YFSETQ. Trimming stripped 5 bases from V and 0 bases from J, with 14 bases between. The CDR3 is CASRDLLDYQETQYF. The CDR3 nucleotides read TGCGCCAGCAGGGACCTCCTAGATTACCAAGAGACCCAGTACTTC.

This chain joins TRBV2 and TRBJ1-2; D gene ambiguous. CDR3 length equals 12 residues. Trimming left V 8 bases short and J 2 bases short, with 9 bases between. Germline loops: CDR1 SNHLY, CDR2 FYNNEI. CDR3 coding DNA: TGTGCCAGCCAGCCGGGCAACTATGGCTACACCTTC. It encodes CASQPGNYGYTF.

The CDR3 DNA sequence: TGTGCCAGCAGTTACAATCCAGGGGCAGTAGATACGCAGTATTTT. Translated: CASSYNPGAVDTQYF. The chain links TRBV6-5 to TRBJ2-3; the D gene is possibly TRBD1 (6 bases). The length of the CDR3 is 15 residues. Germline-derived CDR1 and CDR2 are MNHEY and SVGAGI. Trimming pared 2 bases from V and 5 bases from J, leaving 14 bases between.

The chain carries TRBV28 and TRBJ2-3, with 11 bases matching TRBD2. Per germline, CDR1 MDHEN and CDR2 SYDVKM. V was pared by 3 bases and J by 0 bases, with 11 bases of the junction left unmatched. CDR3 length equals 19 residues. The CDR3 is CASSFRWLAGGQSTDTQYF. DNA for the CDR3: TGTGCCAGCAGTTTTAGGTGGCTAGCGGGAGGCCAAAGCACAGATACGCAGTATTTT.

This chain joins TRBV20-1 and TRBJ2-3; 11 nucleotides line up with TRBD2. Germline V gives CDR1 DFQATT, CDR2 SNEGSKA (reference sequence). The CDR3 contains 15 residues. After removal of 1 base from V and 6 bases from J, the junction contained 6 bases not matched to a gene. The CDR3 coding sequence is TGCAGTGCTAGAGTTTTTACTAGCGGGAGTGATACGCAGTATTTT. Its protein is CSARVFTSGSDTQYF.

The chain uses TRBV29-1 and TRBJ2-3; possible D gene TRBD2, 5 bases. The CDR3 runs 12 residues. Trimming took 2 bases from V and 3 from J, leaving 6 bases between them. Germline assignment: CDR1 SQVTM and CDR2 ANQGSEA. The CDR3 spells CSVEWETDTQYF. The CDR3 nucleotides read TGCAGCGTTGAATGGGAGACAGATACGCAGTATTTT.

This clonotype was counted once. The chain couples TRBV3-1 to TRBJ1-2; a weak D match, TRBD1 (5 bases). Trimming stripped 4 bases from V and 7 bases from J, with 16 bases between. CDR1 and CDR2 from the germline V gene are LGHDT and YNNKEL (reference sequence). This CDR3 region has 14 residues. The CDR3 bases are TGTGCCAGCAGCCGCACCGAGGGGACGGGTGGCTACACCTTC. As protein: CASSRTEGTGGYTF.

In its sample, this clonotype was seen many times. The chain has TRBV7-6 and TRBJ2-1; D is undetermined. The CDR3 length is 12 residues. The V gene's germline CDR1 is SGHVS and CDR2 FNYEAQ. V was cut by 5 bases and J by 5 bases, with 7 bases left in between. CDR3 protein: CASSPDNNEQFF. In DNA, the CDR3 is TGTGCCAGCAGCCCCGACAACAATGAGCAGTTCTTC.

The genes are TRBV6-2 or TRBV6-3 and TRBJ2-3; either TRBD1 or TRBD2 may supply D (7 bases each). The V end was cut by 4 bases, the J end by 2 bases, with 31 bases between. This CDR3 has 21 amino acids. The germline CDR1 and CDR2 sequences are MNHEY and SVGEGT. The CDR3 loop reads CASSFDGTASNSREYTDTQYF. The DNA of the CDR3 is TGTGCCAGCAGTTTCGACGGGACAGCATCCAACTCGCGGGAGTACACAGATACGCAGTATTTT.

The rearrangement uses TRBV27 and TRBJ2-7, with no clear D. CDR1 is MNHEY, CDR2 SMNVEV, per germline (reference sequence). The CDR3 consists of 13 residues. Trimming shortened V by 1 base and J by 6 bases, and 10 bases separated the two germline ends. The CDR3 region is CASSLYRSREQYF. As DNA, the CDR3 is TGTGCCAGCAGTTTATATAGGAGCCGCGAGCAGTACTTC.

As regards this clonotype: This clone may be a read error of a much larger clone one base away. The V and J genes are TRBV14 and TRBJ2-4, with 7 bases matching TRBD1. The tail of the sequence fits TRBJ2-7 better, so the J call may be wrong. Germline loops: CDR1 SGHDN, CDR2 FVKESK. The CDR3 consists of 13 residues. The CDR3 DNA sequence: TGTGTCAGCAGCCGGGACAGTCACTACGAGCAGTACTTC. Residues: CVSSRDSHYEQYF.

In its sample, this clonotype was seen once. The chain carries TRBV20-1 and TRBJ2-2, with D perhaps TRBD1 (6 bases). Germline values: CDR1 DFQATT, CDR2 SNEGSKA (reference sequence). The ends were cut back, 1 base at V and 0 bases at J, with 6 bases in the middle. The length of the CDR3 is 14 residues. The CDR3, as DNA: TGCAGTGCTAGAGGGACAGCGAACACCGGGGAGCTGTTTTTT. Protein product: CSARGTANTGELFF.

This chain uses TRBV20-1 with TRBJ2-7; D may be TRBD2 (6 bases). The CDR3 extends over 13 amino acids. The germline V gene encodes CDR1 DFQATT and CDR2 SNEGSKA (reference sequence). V shed 5 bases and J shed 1 base, with 12 bases lying between them. The CDR3 DNA reads as TGCAGTGCTCGGGAGATCCTTTCCTACGAGCAGTACTTC. Translated, it gives CSAREILSYEQYF.

This clonotype has only a few counts. This chain links TRBV20-1 with TRBJ2-5; 13 nucleotides line up with TRBD2. Germline V gene sequence: CDR1 DFQATT, CDR2 SNEGSKA (reference sequence). This CDR3 region has 15 residues. Trimming took 1 base from V and 1 from J; bases not matched to a gene: 0. In DNA form, the CDR3 reads TGCAGTGCTAGAGGGACTAGCGGGAGCCAAGAGACCCAGTACTTC. Its translation: CSARGTSGSQETQYF.